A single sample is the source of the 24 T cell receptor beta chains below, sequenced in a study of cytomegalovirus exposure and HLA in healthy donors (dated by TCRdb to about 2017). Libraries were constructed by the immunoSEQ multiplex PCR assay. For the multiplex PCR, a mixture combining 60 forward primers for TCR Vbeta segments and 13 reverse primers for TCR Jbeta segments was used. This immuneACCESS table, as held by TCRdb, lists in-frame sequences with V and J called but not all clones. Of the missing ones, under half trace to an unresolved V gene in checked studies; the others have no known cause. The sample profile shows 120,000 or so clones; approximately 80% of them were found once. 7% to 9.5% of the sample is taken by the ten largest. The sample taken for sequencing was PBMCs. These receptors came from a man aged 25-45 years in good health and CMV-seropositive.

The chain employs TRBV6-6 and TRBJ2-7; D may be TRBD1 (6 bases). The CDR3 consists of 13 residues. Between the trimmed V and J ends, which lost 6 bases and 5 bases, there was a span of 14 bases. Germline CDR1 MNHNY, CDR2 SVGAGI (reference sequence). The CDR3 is CASSYSDRHEQYF. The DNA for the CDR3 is TGTGCCAGCAGCTATAGCGACAGGCACGAGCAGTACTTC.

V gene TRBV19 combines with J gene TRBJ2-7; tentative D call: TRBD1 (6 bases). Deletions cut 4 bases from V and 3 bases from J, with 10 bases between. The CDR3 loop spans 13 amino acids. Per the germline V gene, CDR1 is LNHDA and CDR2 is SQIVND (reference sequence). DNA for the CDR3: TGTGCCAGTAGTACAGGGGTGAGCTACGAGCAGTACTTC. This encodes CASSTGVSYEQYF.

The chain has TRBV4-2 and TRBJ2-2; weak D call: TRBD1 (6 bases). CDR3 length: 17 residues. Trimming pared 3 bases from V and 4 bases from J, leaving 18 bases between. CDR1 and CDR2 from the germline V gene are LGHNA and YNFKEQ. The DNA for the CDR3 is TGTGCCAGCAGCCACCGGACAGTCCTTGGGGGCACCGGGGAGCTGTTTTTT. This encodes CASSHRTVLGGTGELFF.

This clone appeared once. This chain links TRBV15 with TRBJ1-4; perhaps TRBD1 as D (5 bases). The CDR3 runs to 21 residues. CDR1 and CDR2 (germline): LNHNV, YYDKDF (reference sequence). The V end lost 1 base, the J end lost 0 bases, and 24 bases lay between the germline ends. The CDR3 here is CATSRALVWAGSFATNEKLFF. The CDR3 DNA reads TGTGCCACCAGCAGAGCGTTGGTGTGGGCAGGGTCATTTGCAACTAATGAAAAACTGTTTTTT.

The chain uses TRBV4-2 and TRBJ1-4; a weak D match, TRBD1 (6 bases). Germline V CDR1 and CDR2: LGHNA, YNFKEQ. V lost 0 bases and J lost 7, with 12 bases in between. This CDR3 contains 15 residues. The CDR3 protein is CASSQERGGREKLFF. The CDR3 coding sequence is TGTGCCAGCAGCCAAGAACGGGGGGGGCGTGAAAAACTGTTTTTT.

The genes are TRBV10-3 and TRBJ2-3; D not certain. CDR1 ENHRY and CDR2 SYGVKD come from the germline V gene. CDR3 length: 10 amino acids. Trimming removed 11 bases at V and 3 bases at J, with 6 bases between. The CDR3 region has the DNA TGTGCCTCAATTACAGATACGCAGTATTTT. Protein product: CASITDTQYF.

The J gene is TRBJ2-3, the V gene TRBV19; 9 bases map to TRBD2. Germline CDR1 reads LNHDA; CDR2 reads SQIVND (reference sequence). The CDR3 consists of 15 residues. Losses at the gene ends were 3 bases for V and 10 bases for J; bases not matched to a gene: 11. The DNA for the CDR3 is TGTGCCAGTAGTATGCGGCTGAGCGGGGGGATACCGCAGTATTTT. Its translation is CASSMRLSGGIPQYF.

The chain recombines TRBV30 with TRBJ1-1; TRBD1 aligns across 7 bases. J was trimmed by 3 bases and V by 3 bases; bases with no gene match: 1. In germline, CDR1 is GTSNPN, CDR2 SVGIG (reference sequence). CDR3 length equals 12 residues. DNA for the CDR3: TGTGCCTGGAGCAGGGGGGACACTGAAGCTTTCTTT. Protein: CAWSRGDTEAFF.

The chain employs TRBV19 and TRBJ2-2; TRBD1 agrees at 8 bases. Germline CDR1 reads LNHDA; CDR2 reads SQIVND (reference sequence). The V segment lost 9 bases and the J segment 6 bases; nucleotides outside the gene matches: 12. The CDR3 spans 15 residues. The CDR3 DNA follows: TGTGCCAGCCTCCCGGGACAGGCGTCTTCCGGGGAGCTGTTTTTT. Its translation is CASLPGQASSGELFF. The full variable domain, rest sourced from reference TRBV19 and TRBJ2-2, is DGGITQSPKYLFRKEGQNVTLSCEQNLNHDAMYWYRQDPGQGLRLIYYSQIVNDFQKGDIAEGYSVSREKKESFPLTVTSAQKNPTAFYLCASLPGQASSGELFFGEGSRLTVL.

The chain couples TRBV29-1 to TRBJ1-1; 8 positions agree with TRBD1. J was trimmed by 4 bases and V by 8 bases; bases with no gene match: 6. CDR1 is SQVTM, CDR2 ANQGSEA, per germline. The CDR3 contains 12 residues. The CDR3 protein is CSTGQGRTEAFF. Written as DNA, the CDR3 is TGCAGCACAGGACAGGGCCGCACTGAAGCTTTCTTT. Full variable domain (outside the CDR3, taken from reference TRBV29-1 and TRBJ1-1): SAVISQKPSRDICQRGTSLTIQCQVDSQVTMMFWYRQQPGQSLTLIATANQGSEATYESGFVIDKFPISRPNLTFSTLTVSNMSPEDSSIYLCSTGQGRTEAFFGQGTRLTVV.

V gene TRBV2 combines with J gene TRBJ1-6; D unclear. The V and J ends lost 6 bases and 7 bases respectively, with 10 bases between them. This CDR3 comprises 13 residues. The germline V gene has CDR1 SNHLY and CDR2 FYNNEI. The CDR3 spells CASSLERNSPLHF. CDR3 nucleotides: TGTGCCAGCAGCCTGGAGCGGAATTCACCCCTCCACTTT. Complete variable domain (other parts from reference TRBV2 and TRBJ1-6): EPEVTQTPSHQVTQMGQEVILRCVPISNHLYFYWYRQILGQKVEFLVSFYNNEISEKSEIFDDQFSVERPDGSNFTLKIRSTKLEDSAMYFCASSLERNSPLHFGNGTRLTVT.

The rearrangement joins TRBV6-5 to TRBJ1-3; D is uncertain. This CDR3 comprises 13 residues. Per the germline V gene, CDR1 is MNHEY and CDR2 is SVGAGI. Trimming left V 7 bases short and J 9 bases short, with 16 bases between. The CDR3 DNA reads TGTGCCAGCACCGAGACTGCCGATGGCACCATATATTTT. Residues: CASTETADGTIYF.

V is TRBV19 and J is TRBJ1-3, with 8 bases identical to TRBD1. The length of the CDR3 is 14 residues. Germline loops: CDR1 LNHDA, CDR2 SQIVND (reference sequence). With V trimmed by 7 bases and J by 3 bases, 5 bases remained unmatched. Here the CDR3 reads CASKGQGYGNTIYF. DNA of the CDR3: TGTGCCAGTAAAGGACAGGGTTATGGAAACACCATATATTTT.

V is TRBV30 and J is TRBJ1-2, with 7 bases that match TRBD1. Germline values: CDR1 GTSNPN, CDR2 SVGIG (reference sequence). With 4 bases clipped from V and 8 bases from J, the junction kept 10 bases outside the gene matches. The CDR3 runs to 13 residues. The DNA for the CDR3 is TGTGCCTGGAAGCGCGACAGGGAGGAGGGCTACACCTTC. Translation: CAWKRDREEGYTF.

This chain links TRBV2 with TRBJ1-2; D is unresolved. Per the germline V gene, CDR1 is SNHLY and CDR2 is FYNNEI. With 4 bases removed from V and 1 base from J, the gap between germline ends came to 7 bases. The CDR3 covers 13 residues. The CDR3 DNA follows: TGTGCCAGCAGTGCCGAGAATAACTATGGCTACACCTTC. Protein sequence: CASSAENNYGYTF.

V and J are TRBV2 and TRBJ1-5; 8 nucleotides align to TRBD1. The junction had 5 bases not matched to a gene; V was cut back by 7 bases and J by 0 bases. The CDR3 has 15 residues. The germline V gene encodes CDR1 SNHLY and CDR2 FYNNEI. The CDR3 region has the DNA TGTGCCAGCATCCCGGACAGGGTTAGCAATCAGCCCCAGCATTTT. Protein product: CASIPDRVSNQPQHF.

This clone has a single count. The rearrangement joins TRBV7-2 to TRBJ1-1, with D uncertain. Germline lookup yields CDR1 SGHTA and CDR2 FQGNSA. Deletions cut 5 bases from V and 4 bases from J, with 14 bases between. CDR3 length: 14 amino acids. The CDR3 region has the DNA TGTGCCAGCAGCGAGCGACCGTGGGTCACTGAAGCTTTCTTT. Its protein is CASSERPWVTEAFF.

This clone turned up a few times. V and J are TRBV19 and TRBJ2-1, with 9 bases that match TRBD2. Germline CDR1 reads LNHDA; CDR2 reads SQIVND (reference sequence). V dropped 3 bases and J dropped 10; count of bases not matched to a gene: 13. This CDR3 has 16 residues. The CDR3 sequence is CASSIGLAGLPGEQFF. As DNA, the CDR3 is TGTGCCAGTAGTATCGGGCTAGCGGGGCTACCGGGGGAGCAGTTCTTC.

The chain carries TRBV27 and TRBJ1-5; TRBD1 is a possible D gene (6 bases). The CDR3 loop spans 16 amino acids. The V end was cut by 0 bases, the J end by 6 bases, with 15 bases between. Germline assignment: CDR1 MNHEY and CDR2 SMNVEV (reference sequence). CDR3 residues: CASSLSIPGAAQPQHF. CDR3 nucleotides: TGTGCCAGCAGTTTATCGATCCCAGGGGCCGCTCAGCCCCAGCATTTT.

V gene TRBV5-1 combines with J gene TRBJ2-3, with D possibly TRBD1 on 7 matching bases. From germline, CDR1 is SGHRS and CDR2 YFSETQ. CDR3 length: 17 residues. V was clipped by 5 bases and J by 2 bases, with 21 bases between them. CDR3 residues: CASRRTGSREVTDTQYF. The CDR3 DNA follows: TGCGCCAGCAGAAGGACAGGATCAAGGGAGGTCACAGATACGCAGTATTTT.

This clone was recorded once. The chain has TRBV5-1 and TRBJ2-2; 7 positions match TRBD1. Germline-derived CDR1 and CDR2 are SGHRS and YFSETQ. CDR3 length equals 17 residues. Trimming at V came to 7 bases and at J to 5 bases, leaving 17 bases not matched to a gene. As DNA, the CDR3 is TGCGCCAGCCGGCCTGGAGTACAAACAGGGGAGACCGGGGAGCTGTTTTTT. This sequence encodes CASRPGVQTGETGELFF.

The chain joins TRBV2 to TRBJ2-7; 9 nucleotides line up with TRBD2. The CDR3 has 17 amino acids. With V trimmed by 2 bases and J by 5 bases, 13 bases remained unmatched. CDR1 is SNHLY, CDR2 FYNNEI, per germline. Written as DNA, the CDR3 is TGTGCCAGCAGTGAACCGGGCGGGGGGGCATCTATCCACGAGCAGTACTTC. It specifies CASSEPGGGASIHEQYF.

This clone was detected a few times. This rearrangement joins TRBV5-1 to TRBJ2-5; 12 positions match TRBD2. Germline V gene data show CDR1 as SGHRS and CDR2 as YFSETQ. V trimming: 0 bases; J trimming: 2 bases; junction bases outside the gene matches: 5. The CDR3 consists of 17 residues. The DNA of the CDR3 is TGCGCCAGCAGCTTGGGACTAGCGGGGGCCCTGCAAGAGACCCAGTACTTC. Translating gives CASSLGLAGALQETQYF.

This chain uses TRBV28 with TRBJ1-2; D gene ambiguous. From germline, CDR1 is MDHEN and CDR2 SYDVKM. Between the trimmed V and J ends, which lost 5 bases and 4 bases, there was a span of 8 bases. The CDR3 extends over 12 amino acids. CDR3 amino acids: CASSPRGYGYTF. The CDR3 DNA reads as TGTGCCAGCAGTCCCCGGGGCTATGGCTACACCTTC.